The 26 T cell receptor beta chains in this list originate from one sample, sequenced in a study of cytomegalovirus exposure and HLA in healthy donors (dated by TCRdb to 2016 to 2017). Library method: the immunoSEQ multiplex PCR assay. Not all clones reach the TCRdb copy of this immuneACCESS table, which keeps in-frame sequences only. Checked studies attribute under half of the gap to unresolved V genes and leave the rest unexplained. The sample data list approximately 200,000 clones, and 65% to 90% of these were observed just once. 10% to 15% of the sample is held by the ten biggest clonotypes. Material: PBMCs. The receptors shown here come from a woman in her 30s in good health and CMV-seropositive.

This clone was recorded only once. The J gene is TRBJ2-7, the V gene TRBV27; 8 bases match TRBD1. CDR3 length: 14 residues. V lost 7 bases to trimming and J lost 6 bases; unmatched junction nucleotides: 11. Germline V gives CDR1 MNHEY, CDR2 SMNVEV (reference sequence). CDR3 sequence: CASTPRQGRREQYF. The CDR3, as DNA: TGTGCCAGCACCCCACGACAGGGGAGGCGCGAGCAGTACTTC.

This chain uses TRBV28 with TRBJ1-2, with TRBD1 as a possible D gene (6 bases). The CDR3 is made up of 18 amino acids. Germline V gene sequence: CDR1 MDHEN, CDR2 SYDVKM. The germline V and J ends were trimmed by 3 bases and 2 bases, with 22 bases remaining between them. The CDR3 DNA sequence: TGTGCCAGCAGTTTGAGCGAGCTGGGGGCAGCTTGGAACTATGGCTACACCTTC. Translation: CASSLSELGAAWNYGYTF.

In this sample, this clone turned up a few times. The chain links TRBV30 to TRBJ2-7, with D perhaps TRBD2 (6 bases). This CDR3 is 12 amino acids long. Between the trimmed V and J ends, which lost 8 bases and 1 base, there was a span of 12 bases. Germline lookup yields CDR1 GTSNPN and CDR2 SVGIG (reference sequence). The CDR3 spells CALESGSYEQYF. CDR3 in DNA: TGTGCCCTAGAAAGCGGGTCCTACGAGCAGTACTTC.

The chain joins TRBV7-3 to TRBJ2-2, with D possibly being TRBD2 (5 bases). This CDR3 has 16 amino acids. V lost 4 bases and J 0 bases, leaving 12 bases between the germline ends. Per the germline V gene, CDR1 is SGHTA and CDR2 is FQGTGA. The CDR3 here is CASSSGLFTNTGELFF. The CDR3, as DNA: TGTGCCAGCAGCTCCGGACTTTTCACGAACACCGGGGAGCTGTTTTTT.

The CDR3 DNA is TGTGCCAGCAGCTTAGCCGGGACAGGGTCCCAAGAGACCCAGTACTTC. It codes for CASSLAGTGSQETQYF. The V call is TRBV7-8, the J call TRBJ2-5; 9 nucleotides agree with TRBD1. The CDR3 totals 16 residues. Germline V gene sequence: CDR1 SGHVS, CDR2 FQNEAQ. The V gene end was trimmed by 0 bases and the J gene end by 1 base; junction bases not matched to a gene: 3.

The chain joins TRBV30 to TRBJ2-5; TRBD1 aligns across 9 bases. The CDR3 spans 14 residues. Per the germline V gene, CDR1 is GTSNPN and CDR2 is SVGIG (reference sequence). Germline trimming cut 1 base from V and 7 bases from J; bases unmatched to any gene: 7. The DNA of the CDR3 is TGTGCCTGGAGTGCCGGACAGGGGTACGGGACCCAGTACTTC. Translation: CAWSAGQGYGTQYF.

The genes are TRBV6-5 and TRBJ1-5; D gene uncertain. Trimming removed 0 bases from V and 1 base from J, with 7 bases in between. Germline CDR1 is MNHEY and CDR2 is SVGAGI. The CDR3 runs 15 residues. CDR3 in amino acids: CASSYSWPSNQPQHF. The CDR3 DNA follows: TGTGCCAGCAGTTACTCGTGGCCGAGCAATCAGCCCCAGCATTTT.

The V and J genes are TRBV19 and TRBJ2-3, with D possibly matching TRBD2 (6 bases). From germline, CDR1 is LNHDA and CDR2 SQIVND (reference sequence). V gave up 1 base and J gave up 2 bases, with 13 bases separating them. This CDR3 is built from 16 residues. In nucleotides, the CDR3 is TGTGCCAGTAGTATAGGCGGGGTATTCCTCACAGATACGCAGTATTTT. It encodes CASSIGGVFLTDTQYF.

The chain has TRBV19 and TRBJ1-5; 10 bases align to TRBD1. There are 16 residues in the CDR3. CDR1 and CDR2 (germline): LNHDA, SQIVND (reference sequence). V dropped 4 bases and J dropped 5; count of bases not matched to a gene: 8. The CDR3: CASSTRVGQGYQPQHF. CDR3 coding DNA: TGTGCCAGTAGTACTCGAGTGGGACAGGGGTATCAGCCCCAGCATTTT.

The gene calls are TRBV5-6 and TRBJ2-7; possibly TRBD1 for D (6 bases). The CDR3 spans 16 residues. V gave up 0 bases and J gave up 7 bases, with 20 bases separating them. Germline V gives CDR1 SGHDT, CDR2 YYEEEE. CDR3 amino acids: CASSLAQQGRTREQYF. DNA of the CDR3: TGTGCCAGCAGCTTGGCCCAACAGGGAAGGACGAGGGAGCAGTACTTC.

The CDR3 loop reads CAWWRNPSYYGYTF. CDR3 coding DNA: TGTGCCTGGTGGAGAAACCCCAGTTACTATGGCTACACCTTC. The rearrangement uses TRBV30 and TRBJ1-2; D not resolved. In germline, CDR1 is GTSNPN, CDR2 SVGIG (reference sequence). Trimming cost V 5 bases and J 3 bases, with 16 bases left between them. The CDR3 loop spans 14 amino acids.

J is TRBJ1-1 and V is TRBV4-2; D remains unclear. V lost 0 bases to trimming and J lost 4 bases, with 12 bases between them. Germline assignment: CDR1 LGHNA and CDR2 YNFKEQ. The CDR3 covers 15 residues. The CDR3 DNA sequence: TGTGCCAGCAGCCAAGAACGGGTTGGTGGCACTGAAGCTTTCTTT. Translating it yields CASSQERVGGTEAFF.

The rearrangement uses TRBV5-1 and TRBJ2-2; 7 bases match TRBD2. The CDR3 totals 16 residues. Per the germline V gene, CDR1 is SGHRS and CDR2 is YFSETQ. The ends lost 1 base at V and 2 bases at J; junction bases unmatched: 5. The CDR3 is CASSLRAGDNTGELFF. The CDR3 nucleotides read TGCGCCAGCAGCTTGAGGGCGGGAGATAACACCGGGGAGCTGTTTTTT.

The V and J genes are TRBV15 and TRBJ1-5, with TRBD1 identical over 10 bases. Germline CDR1 reads LNHNV; CDR2 reads YYDKDF (reference sequence). V shed 1 base, J shed 3 bases, and the junction held 3 bases outside the gene matches. CDR3 length: 16 amino acids. The CDR3 sequence is CATSRGDRGANQPQHF. DNA of the CDR3: TGTGCCACCAGCAGAGGGGACAGGGGTGCCAATCAGCCCCAGCATTTT. Variable domain in full (rest from reference TRBV15 and TRBJ1-5): DAMVIQNPRYQVTQFGKPVTLSCSQTLNHNVMYWYQQKSSQAPKLLFHYYDKDFNNEADTPDNFQSRRPNTSFCFLDIRSPGLGDTAMYLCATSRGDRGANQPQHFGDGTRLSIL.

This chain uses TRBV30 with TRBJ2-1, with 15 nucleotides matching TRBD2. With V trimmed by 8 bases and J by 6 bases, 11 bases remained unmatched. The CDR3 extends over 16 amino acids. CDR1 is GTSNPN and CDR2 is SVGIG in the germline V gene (reference sequence). CDR3 residues: CAGHTGTSGRLNEQFF. CDR3 nucleotide sequence: TGTGCCGGCCACACCGGGACTAGCGGGAGGCTCAATGAGCAGTTCTTC.

This sequence joins TRBV6-5 and TRBJ2-7, with 8 bases aligning to TRBD2. The CDR3 sequence is 14 residues long. Trimming cost V 2 bases and J 4 bases; bases outside gene matches: 4. The germline V gene has CDR1 MNHEY and CDR2 SVGAGI. The CDR3 loop reads CASSYAGGGYEQYF. In DNA, the CDR3 is TGTGCCAGCAGTTACGCCGGGGGGGGGTACGAGCAGTACTTC.

This clone was recorded many times. V and J are TRBV2 and TRBJ2-7; 7 bases match TRBD1. J gave up 6 bases and V 6 bases, and 11 bases lay outside the gene matches. The germline gives CDR1 SNHLY, CDR2 FYNNEI. CDR3 length: 14 amino acids. The CDR3 DNA follows: TGTGCCAGCAGGCCGGGACAGCTCCGTCCCGAGCAGTACTTC. It is translated as CASRPGQLRPEQYF.

The V and J genes are TRBV30 and TRBJ2-7; maybe TRBD1 (6 bases). Germline-derived CDR1 and CDR2 are GTSNPN and SVGIG (reference sequence). Deletions cut 2 bases from V and 0 bases from J, with 20 bases between. This CDR3 is 17 amino acids long. The CDR3 here is CAWSSRRSTGYSYEQYF. For the CDR3, the DNA is TGTGCCTGGAGTTCCCGACGGTCCACAGGGTACTCCTACGAGCAGTACTTC.

In its sample, this clone was seen a few times. The V gene is TRBV6-6, the J gene TRBJ1-2, with 8 bases fitting TRBD1. This CDR3 region has 13 residues. V shed 5 bases, J shed 7 bases, and the junction held 6 bases outside the gene matches. From germline, CDR1 is MNHNY and CDR2 SVGAGI (reference sequence). This chain's CDR3 is CASSRDRGTGYTF. CDR3 bases: TGTGCCAGCAGTCGTGACAGGGGTACTGGCTACACCTTC.

The J gene is TRBJ2-1, the V gene TRBV10-3; D not certain. CDR3 size: 16 residues. Trimming took 3 bases from V and 6 from J, leaving 18 bases between them. Germline lookup yields CDR1 ENHRY and CDR2 SYGVKD. CDR3 sequence: CAISDPFNRSGNEQFF. The CDR3, as DNA: TGTGCCATCAGTGACCCGTTTAACAGATCCGGCAATGAGCAGTTCTTC.

The V and J genes are TRBV9 and TRBJ2-7; TRBD1 might be the D (6 bases). CDR3 length: 15 residues. Germline loops: CDR1 SGDLS, CDR2 YYNGEE. The V end lost 3 bases, the J end lost 3 bases, and 16 bases lay between the germline ends. CDR3 loop: CASSGGPTGIYEQYF. The CDR3 DNA reads TGTGCCAGCAGCGGGGGGCCGACTGGGATCTACGAGCAGTACTTC.

The chain joins TRBV7-9 to TRBJ1-2, with a tentative D call TRBD1 (6 bases). CDR1 SEHNR and CDR2 FQNEAQ come from the germline V gene (reference sequence). The CDR3 extends over 13 amino acids. V lost 1 base, J lost 7 bases, and 10 bases lay in between. The CDR3 DNA reads as TGTGCCAGCAGCTTAGACACAGGGTCTGGCTACACCTTC. Residues: CASSLDTGSGYTF. Drawing the rest from reference TRBV7-9 and TRBJ1-2, the complete variable domain is DTGVSQNPRHKITKRGQNVTFRCDPISEHNRLYWYRQTLGQGPEFLTYFQNEAQLEKSRLLSDRFSAERPKGSFSTLEIQRTEQGDSAMYLCASSLDTGSGYTFGSGTRLTVV.

The table lists this clone with a few counts. In nucleotides, the CDR3 is TGTGCCAGCAGTTGGTCAGGCTACGAGCAGTACTTC. This codes for CASSWSGYEQYF. This chain joins TRBV25-1 and TRBJ2-7; D not certain. CDR3 length equals 12 residues. Trimming pared 5 bases from V and 3 bases from J, leaving 8 bases between. In germline, CDR1 is MGHDK, CDR2 SYGVNS.

This clone was picked up a small number of times. The V and J genes are TRBV2 and TRBJ2-1, with a weak D call TRBD2 (6 bases). CDR1 and CDR2 (germline): SNHLY, FYNNEI. The CDR3 sequence is 15 residues long. The V end was cut by 7 bases, the J end by 4 bases, with 17 bases between. The CDR3 DNA follows: TGTGCCAGCATCCCCTCGGGGCGGGATTACAATGAGCAGTTCTTC. Its protein product is CASIPSGRDYNEQFF.

The chain links TRBV5-6 to TRBJ2-1; TRBD2 matches 11 bases. J was trimmed by 0 bases and V by 4 bases; bases with no gene match: 6. This CDR3 comprises 17 residues. Looked up from germline, CDR1 is SGHDT and CDR2 is YYEEEE. Written as DNA, the CDR3 is TGTGCCAGCAGCCGGACTAGCGGGCTAAGCTCCTACAATGAGCAGTTCTTC. Residues: CASSRTSGLSSYNEQFF.

The V and J genes are TRBV23-1 and TRBJ2-7; 12 nucleotides line up with TRBD2. TRBV23-1 is designated an ORF whose function remains uncertain. The CDR3 extends over 17 amino acids. V dropped 2 bases and J dropped 2; count of bases not matched to a gene: 7. DNA of the CDR3: TGCGCCAGCAGTCAACGAACTAGCGGGAGGCTAACCTACGAGCAGTACTTC. This gives the protein CASSQRTSGRLTYEQYF.